This T cell receptor (beta chain) was obtained from a study of shared clonotypes between healthy human individuals. On the study more broadly: The cohort comprised a couple of women and a few men. Their ages spanned 18 to 49 years.

Trimming stripped 1 base from V and 0 bases from J, with 14 bases between. The CDR3 runs 18 residues. CDR1 SGHRS and CDR2 YFSETQ come from the germline V gene. Assay execution took place at the deep level. Profiling relied on immunoSEQ multiplex PCR, and the TCRdb table lists in-frame clones only, not all of them. The repertoire includes a few million clones, roughly 92% of them detected once, and about 0.13% sits in the top ten. This clone showed up just once. Sequences were obtained from naive CD4+ T cells sorted from blood. Subset of the sample: CD45RA+ positively selected. The TCR was taken from a man between 18 and 35 years old in good health. The gene calls are TRBV5-1 and TRBJ1-6; unclear D gene. The CDR3 spells CASSLFPGKSSYNSPLHF. The CDR3 DNA sequence: TGCGCCAGCAGCTTGTTCCCGGGCAAGAGCTCCTATAATTCACCCCTCCACTTT. The full variable domain, in which reference TRBV5-1 and TRBJ1-6 provide the parts outside the CDR3, is KAGVTQTPRYLIKTRGQQVTLSCSPISGHRSVSWYQQTPGQGLQFLFEYFSETQRNKGNFPGRFSGRQFSNSRSEMNVSTLELGDSALYLCASSLFPGKSSYNSPLHFGNGTRLTVT.